Described below is a single TCR beta chain sequence and its context. Its specificity is unknown. The data are from a study of identifying expanded T cells in peripheral blood. The study, taken as a whole, reports: Roughly two-week clone count variance significantly increased as total template count grew. Over approximately two and four weeks, about 15 and 19 clones changed, versus around 1.1 between replicates.

The length of the CDR3 is 15 residues. The germline CDR1 and CDR2 sequences are SGDLS and YYNGEE. V was cut by 0 bases and J by 3 bases, with 12 bases left in between. Some clones are missing from TCRdb's copy, which holds only in-frame ones; the method was immunoSEQ multiplex PCR. The top ten clones hold 5.6% of a sample with 70,000 to 100,000 clones, 86% of them seen once. This receptor was obtained from a person between 18 and 69 years old in good health. The chain couples TRBV9 to TRBJ2-5; D might be TRBD2 (5 bases). Sequencing used blood. Here the CDR3 reads CASSVGGDPEETQYF. In nucleotides, the CDR3 is TGTGCCAGCAGCGTAGGGGGAGACCCCGAAGAGACCCAGTACTTC.